Following are 25 T cell receptor beta chains from one sample sequenced in a study of technical replicates of blood from a handful of donors. TCRdb's copy holds only in-frame clones and misses some; the assay was immunoSEQ multiplex PCR. Of under 15,000 clones listed, roughly 95% are singletons. Sequencing used PBMCs. All receptors come from a human donor in good health.

The rearrangement links TRBV29-1 to TRBJ2-1; 7 positions match TRBD2. The V segment lost 6 bases and the J segment 1 base; nucleotides outside the gene matches: 15. The germline CDR1 and CDR2 sequences are SQVTM and ANQGSEA. The CDR3 covers 17 residues. The CDR3 region is CSVQGLGRTDSYNEQFF. The CDR3 DNA reads TGCAGCGTCCAAGGACTAGGTAGGACCGATTCCTACAATGAGCAGTTCTTC.

This chain uses TRBV5-1 with TRBJ2-1, with D unresolved. The CDR3 is 13 residues long. The germline gives CDR1 SGHRS, CDR2 YFSETQ. Trimming pared 1 base from V and 5 bases from J, leaving 7 bases between. The CDR3: CASSLTTDNEQFF. The CDR3 bases are TGCGCCAGCAGCTTGACGACTGACAATGAGCAGTTCTTC.

J is TRBJ2-4 and V is TRBV2; TRBD2 matches at 11 bases. The germline V gene has CDR1 SNHLY and CDR2 FYNNEI. CDR3 size: 15 residues. Losses at the gene ends were 2 bases for V and 7 bases for J; bases not matched to a gene: 4. CDR3 coding DNA: TGTGCCAGCAGTGAACTGACTAGCGGGAAGAACATTCAGTACTTC. This encodes CASSELTSGKNIQYF.

This chain links TRBV5-5 with TRBJ2-3, with D possibly being TRBD2 (5 bases). V lost 6 bases and J 4 bases, leaving 21 bases between the germline ends. In germline, CDR1 is SGHKS, CDR2 YYEKEE (reference sequence). The length of the CDR3 is 16 residues. The CDR3 nucleotides are TGTGCCAGCAATGGAGGCGCTCCTGGCTCTCCAGATACGCAGTATTTT. It encodes CASNGGAPGSPDTQYF.

This clone was seen more than once but under ten times. V usage is TRBV7-6 and J usage is TRBJ2-1, with 8 nucleotides matching TRBD2. The ends lost 1 base at V and 0 bases at J; junction bases unmatched: 5. Germline V gene data show CDR1 as SGHVS and CDR2 as FNYEAQ. This CDR3 contains 17 residues. The CDR3 nucleotides read TGTGCCAGCAGCTTAGGAGGAGCGGGAGCCTCCTACAATGAGCAGTTCTTC. It translates to CASSLGGAGASYNEQFF.

V usage is TRBV6-1 and J usage is TRBJ2-7; D call uncertain. V was cut by 7 bases and J by 3 bases, with 7 bases left in between. This CDR3 spans 11 amino acids. Germline CDR1 and CDR2: MNHNS and SASEGT. In DNA, the CDR3 is TGTGCCAGCATGAATAGCTACGAGCAGTACTTC. Translating it yields CASMNSYEQYF.

The chain links TRBV21-1 to TRBJ1-2; the DNA was not compared with TRBD1, the D call given in the table. TRBV21-1 is recorded as a pseudogene. The CDR3 is 13 amino acids. The CDR3 here is CASSKDRGHGYTF. The CDR3 nucleotides are TGTGCCAGCAGCAAAGACAGGGGGCATGGCTACACCTTC.

The chain employs TRBV2 and TRBJ1-5; a weak D match, TRBD1 (6 bases). Trimming stripped 6 bases from V and 6 bases from J, with 15 bases between. From germline, CDR1 is SNHLY and CDR2 FYNNEI. The CDR3 loop spans 14 amino acids. The CDR3 coding sequence is TGTGCCAGCAGAACACAGGGCCCGCCTCAGCCCCAGCATTTT. Protein: CASRTQGPPQPQHF.

The rearrangement joins TRBV28 to TRBJ2-7, with 7 nucleotides matching TRBD2. The length of the CDR3 is 17 residues. J was trimmed by 5 bases and V by 7 bases; bases with no gene match: 20. CDR1 and CDR2 (germline): MDHEN, SYDVKM. As DNA, the CDR3 is TGTGCCAGCACCCCTCCCCGTGGGGGAGGGCCTTTTAACGAGCAGTACTTC. The encoded protein is CASTPPRGGGPFNEQYF. Full variable domain (missing parts from reference TRBV28 and TRBJ2-7): DVKVTQSSRYLVKRTGEKVFLECVQDMDHENMFWYRQDPGLGLRLIYFSYDVKMKEKGDIPEGYSVSREKKERFSLILESASTNQTSMYLCASTPPRGGGPFNEQYFGPGTRLTVT.

Only one count was recorded for this clone. This chain links TRBV2 with TRBJ2-6; D might be TRBD1 (5 bases). Germline V gene sequence: CDR1 SNHLY, CDR2 FYNNEI. The CDR3 extends over 13 amino acids. The ends were cut back, 11 bases at V and 0 bases at J, with 8 bases in the middle. In DNA, the CDR3 is TGTGCCGGACACAGCTCTGGGGCCAACGTCCTGACTTTC. It codes for CAGHSSGANVLTF.

The chain recombines TRBV6-1 with TRBJ1-2; TRBD1 matches at 8 bases. Unmatched junction bases numbered 4, after V lost 6 bases and J lost 4 bases. Per germline, CDR1 MNHNS and CDR2 SASEGT. The length of the CDR3 is 13 residues. For the CDR3, the DNA is TGTGCCAGCAGGGCCGGGACAGGCTATGGCTACACCTTC. Translated: CASRAGTGYGYTF.

The chain has TRBV7-6 and TRBJ1-5; TRBD1 might be the D (5 bases). This CDR3 region has 15 residues. Trimming removed 1 base from V and 2 bases from J, with 9 bases in between. CDR1 is SGHVS and CDR2 is FNYEAQ in the germline V gene. CDR3 loop: CASSLGGEGNQPQHF. The CDR3 DNA reads TGTGCCAGCAGCTTAGGAGGGGAGGGCAATCAGCCCCAGCATTTT.

This chain links TRBV5-1 with TRBJ2-5; TRBD1 matches 7 bases. The CDR3 length is 15 residues. Losses at the gene ends were 4 bases for V and 2 bases for J; bases not matched to a gene: 8. The germline gives CDR1 SGHRS, CDR2 YFSETQ. In DNA form, the CDR3 reads TGCGCCAGCAGCGGTGCTGTACAGGGGCAAGAGACCCAGTACTTC. Residues: CASSGAVQGQETQYF.

The chain joins TRBV7-2 to TRBJ2-1; TRBD2 matches 8 bases. The germline gives CDR1 SGHTA, CDR2 FQGNSA. V shed 1 base, J shed 2 bases, and the junction held 1 base outside the gene matches. This CDR3 has 15 amino acids. Here the CDR3 reads CASSLGLATYNEQFF. In DNA, the CDR3 is TGTGCCAGCAGCTTAGGACTAGCGACCTACAATGAGCAGTTCTTC.

The chain couples TRBV7-7 to TRBJ2-2; the D gene is possibly TRBD2 (6 bases). Germline lookup yields CDR1 SSHAT and CDR2 FNYEAQ (reference sequence). Trimming left V 5 bases short and J 2 bases short, with 12 bases between. The length of the CDR3 is 15 residues. The CDR3 loop is CASSPTSSNTGELFF. The CDR3 DNA reads as TGTGCCAGCAGCCCTACTAGCTCCAACACCGGGGAGCTGTTTTTT.

The V call is TRBV4-1, the J call TRBJ2-7, with D possibly matching TRBD2 (6 bases). In germline, CDR1 is MGHRA, CDR2 YSYEKL. This CDR3 is built from 20 residues. Trimming took 0 bases from V and 3 from J, leaving 27 bases between them. The CDR3 sequence is CASSQESHNGRGGPLYEQYF. In nucleotides, the CDR3 is TGCGCCAGCAGCCAAGAATCTCATAATGGTAGAGGAGGGCCCCTCTACGAGCAGTACTTC.

The chain carries TRBV2 and TRBJ1-4, with D maybe TRBD1 (5 bases). This CDR3 has 13 amino acids. CDR1 and CDR2 (germline): SNHLY, FYNNEI. V lost 8 bases and J 3 bases, leaving 10 bases between the germline ends. CDR3 sequence reads: CASVQAANEKLFF. DNA for the CDR3: TGTGCCAGCGTACAGGCGGCTAATGAAAAACTGTTTTTT.

V and J are TRBV6-6 and TRBJ2-5; 8 bases fit TRBD1. V dropped 6 bases and J dropped 7; count of bases not matched to a gene: 7. The CDR3 length is 13 residues. The germline V gene encodes CDR1 MNHNY and CDR2 SVGAGI (reference sequence). CDR3 region: CASRGQDGGTQYF. CDR3 sequence (DNA): TGTGCCAGCAGGGGACAGGACGGGGGGACCCAGTACTTC.

This chain joins TRBV6-1 and TRBJ2-5; 11 bases align to TRBD1. Trimming at V came to 1 base and at J to 4 bases, leaving 2 bases not matched to a gene. Looked up from germline, CDR1 is MNHNS and CDR2 is SASEGT. This CDR3 spans 15 amino acids. Here the CDR3 DNA reads TGTGCCAGCAGTGAAGGGACAGGGGGCGCAGAGACCCAGTACTTC. Protein sequence: CASSEGTGGAETQYF.

V and J are TRBV18 and TRBJ2-7, with D tentatively TRBD2 (5 bases). Germline CDR1 reads KGHSH; CDR2 reads LQKENI. This CDR3 spans 15 amino acids. Trimming removed 1 base from V and 4 bases from J, with 14 bases in between. This CDR3 is CASSPRRAAGYEQYF. The CDR3 DNA follows: TGTGCCAGCTCACCACGGAGAGCGGCCGGTTACGAGCAGTACTTC.

This sequence joins TRBV2 and TRBJ1-5, with TRBD1 matching 9 bases. This CDR3 comprises 14 residues. The V gene's germline CDR1 is SNHLY and CDR2 FYNNEI. Trimming took 7 bases from V and 6 from J; bases not matched to a gene: 7. In nucleotides, the CDR3 is TGTGCCAGCAAACTGACGACAGGGGGTCAGCCCCAGCATTTT. As protein: CASKLTTGGQPQHF.

V is TRBV11-2 and J is TRBJ2-5; weak D call: TRBD1 (6 bases). V lost 7 bases and J 4 bases, leaving 19 bases between the germline ends. The CDR3 is 15 residues long. CDR1 SGHAT and CDR2 FQNNGV come from the germline V gene. CDR3 in amino acids: CASTPSTGSRETQYF. The CDR3 nucleotides read TGTGCCAGCACCCCGAGCACAGGGTCGAGAGAGACCCAGTACTTC.

This chain links TRBV29-1 with TRBJ1-5, with 9 bases that match TRBD1. Per the germline V gene, CDR1 is SQVTM and CDR2 is ANQGSEA. J was trimmed by 3 bases and V by 7 bases; bases with no gene match: 4. There are 13 residues in the CDR3. CDR3 in amino acids: CSAGTGNNQPQHF. The CDR3, as DNA: TGCAGCGCCGGGACAGGGAACAATCAGCCCCAGCATTTT. Full variable domain (remainder filled in from reference TRBV29-1 and TRBJ1-5): SAVISQKPSRDICQRGTSLTIQCQVDSQVTMMFWYRQQPGQSLTLIATANQGSEATYESGFVIDKFPISRPNLTFSTLTVSNMSPEDSSIYLCSAGTGNNQPQHFGDGTRLSIL.

The genes are TRBV28 and TRBJ2-1, with 7 bases matching TRBD2. Trimming cost V 6 bases and J 0 bases; bases outside gene matches: 8. CDR3 size: 16 residues. The germline CDR1 and CDR2 sequences are MDHEN and SYDVKM. CDR3 sequence reads: CASSTTGGSSYNEQFF. As DNA, the CDR3 is TGTGCCAGCAGCACCACGGGGGGAAGCTCCTACAATGAGCAGTTCTTC.

This chain links TRBV7-2 with TRBJ2-7; maybe TRBD1 (5 bases). Per the germline V gene, CDR1 is SGHTA and CDR2 is FQGNSA. This CDR3 has 15 amino acids. Trimming removed 3 bases at V and 2 bases at J, with 14 bases between. This CDR3 is CASSFQGTDPYEQYF. In DNA form, the CDR3 reads TGTGCCAGCAGCTTTCAGGGAACGGATCCCTACGAGCAGTACTTC.